One sample yielded the 12 T cell receptor beta chains listed below, sequenced in a study of T-cell reconstitution after alpha-beta-depleted transplantation in children. Preparing the TCRbeta library involved the use of unique molecular identifiers. One entry per CDR3 protein results from TCRdb running MiXCR on the PCR reads. This table has around 380,000 distinct CDR3 sequences, 11% appearing once. Sequenced material: PBMCs from the stem cell graft donor, taken from the stem cell graft. These receptors were collected from a human donor who donated a stem cell graft to a child with acute myeloid leukemia.

This chain uses TRBV12-3 or TRBV12-4 with TRBJ2-3; 7 bases map to TRBD2. Trimming removed 3 bases from V and 8 bases from J; junction bases left unmatched: 5. The CDR3 loop spans 13 amino acids. The CDR3 loop reads CASSLGGTSTQYF. As DNA, the CDR3 is TGTGCCAGCAGTTTGGGGGGGACGTCTACGCAGTATTTT.

This clonotype appeared a few times. The gene calls are TRBV15 and TRBJ1-2; the D gene is possibly TRBD1 (5 bases). Per the germline V gene, CDR1 is LNHNV and CDR2 is YYDKDF (reference sequence). The CDR3 runs 16 residues. V was shortened by 1 base and J by 4 bases, with 16 bases between the two germline ends. CDR3 coding DNA: TGTGCCACCAGCAGAGTAGGAGGCAGGGAGTCCTATGGCTACACCTTC. Protein product: CATSRVGGRESYGYTF.

This sequence joins TRBV6-1 and TRBJ2-7; 8 bases agree with TRBD1. There are 14 residues in the CDR3. The V gene's germline CDR1 is MNHNS and CDR2 SASEGT. J lost 6 bases, V lost 3 bases, and 7 bases had no gene match. The CDR3 sequence: CASSDGQGRSEQYV. The CDR3 coding sequence is TGTGCCAGCAGTGACGGACAGGGTCGATCCGAGCAGTACGTC.

This clonotype was counted ten times or more. The CDR3 sequence: CASSSLRPTFYGYTF. The DNA of the CDR3 is TGTGCCAGCAGCTCCCTCCGTCCCACTTTCTATGGCTACACCTTC. V is TRBV6-1 and J is TRBJ1-2; D gene ambiguous. The CDR3 totals 15 residues. V was trimmed by 6 bases and J by 4 bases, leaving 18 bases between them. Looked up from germline, CDR1 is MNHNS and CDR2 is SASEGT.

This chain uses TRBV4-2 with TRBJ1-2; tentative D call: TRBD1 (5 bases). Germline V CDR1 and CDR2: LGHNA, YNFKEQ. This CDR3 spans 13 amino acids. Trimming cost V 0 bases and J 4 bases, with 6 bases left between them. CDR3 coding DNA: TGTGCCAGCAGCCAAGAGGGACCCTATGGCTACACCTTC. The encoded protein is CASSQEGPYGYTF.

The gene calls are TRBV7-9 and TRBJ2-7, with D possibly TRBD2 on 6 matching bases. Trimming shortened V by 1 base and J by 5 bases, and 12 bases separated the two germline ends. The V gene's germline CDR1 is SEHNR and CDR2 FQNEAQ (reference sequence). The CDR3 is made up of 14 amino acids. CDR3 DNA sequence: TGTGCCAGCAGCTTAGGGGGACTTCGGGACGAGCAGTACTTC. This encodes CASSLGGLRDEQYF.

The V gene is TRBV7-9, the J gene TRBJ1-1; D gene unclear. The V gene's germline CDR1 is SEHNR and CDR2 FQNEAQ (reference sequence). Trimming took off 7 bases at V and 2 bases at J, with 11 bases between the two ends. The length of the CDR3 is 13 residues. CDR3 in amino acids: CASKPDLNTEAFF. The CDR3 nucleotides are TGTGCCAGCAAACCGGACTTAAACACTGAAGCTTTCTTT.

This clonotype was seen ten or more times. The chain carries TRBV28 and TRBJ2-7; D perhaps matches TRBD2 (5 bases). V was cut by 7 bases and J by 3 bases, with 16 bases left in between. The CDR3 has 14 amino acids. In germline, CDR1 is MDHEN, CDR2 SYDVKM. The CDR3 DNA reads as TGTGCCAGCACCCCGGGATACAGAGGCTACGAGCAGTACGTC. Translated: CASTPGYRGYEQYV.

This clonotype showed up just a few times. The genes are TRBV7-8 and TRBJ2-5; D remains unclear. The V end was cut by 5 bases, the J end by 5 bases, with 12 bases between. The CDR3 loop spans 13 amino acids. Germline V gene lookup returns CDR1 SGHVS and CDR2 FQNEAQ. The CDR3 here is CASSGRYVETQYF. In DNA form, the CDR3 reads TGTGCCAGCAGCGGCAGATACGTGGAGACCCAGTACTTC.

The rearrangement links TRBV30 to TRBJ2-7, with D possibly being TRBD1 (5 bases). The CDR3 is 12 residues long. Germline assignment: CDR1 GTSNPN and CDR2 SVGIG (reference sequence). The V end lost 1 base, the J end lost 5 bases, and 9 bases lay between the germline ends. The CDR3 region is CAWSDRNHEQYF. The CDR3 bases are TGTGCCTGGAGTGACAGGAATCACGAGCAGTACTTC.

This chain uses TRBV9 with TRBJ2-1; 10 bases match TRBD2. Per germline, CDR1 SGDLS and CDR2 YYNGEE. The CDR3 loop spans 19 amino acids. V was clipped by 4 bases and J by 6 bases; unmatched bases: 19. Here the CDR3 DNA reads TGTGCCAGCAGCCCGACCCCCCGGATAGCGGGAGGCGGCTCCAATGAGCAGTTCTTC. Its protein is CASSPTPRIAGGGSNEQFF.

V and J are TRBV20-1 and TRBJ1-5; D not resolved. Per the germline V gene, CDR1 is DFQATT and CDR2 is SNEGSKA (reference sequence). The CDR3 totals 17 residues. With 0 bases removed from V and 0 bases from J, the gap between germline ends came to 15 bases. The CDR3 loop is CSARDSGLGNSNQPQHF. CDR3 bases: TGCAGTGCTAGAGATTCTGGGCTGGGTAATAGCAATCAGCCCCAGCATTTT.